This TCR beta chain was sequenced during a study of cytomegalovirus exposure and HLA in healthy donors. The CDR3 length is 15 residues. The V gene's germline CDR1 is MNHEY and CDR2 SMNVEV (reference sequence). With 5 bases removed from V and 2 bases from J, the gap between germline ends came to 16 bases. PCR was performed using 60 Vbeta and 13 Jbeta primers. Original data processing: Approximately 11 million shared chains were among the 80 million or so unique TCR beta chains that a later analysis counted. The table came from immunoSEQ multiplex PCR; TCRdb's copy has only in-frame clones and leaves some out. From that table come the V and J calls and clone size; the DNA was used to work out D and trimming. The sample lists about 55,000 clones, about 67% occurring once. Study observations and caveats: There were a few CMV-associated chains whose specificity for CMV antigens was confirmed in vitro. Listed as cytomegalovirus-associated were 150 or so TCR beta chains.

Concerning this clone itself: Its antigen is unidentified.

Sequenced input: PBMCs. The chain employs TRBV27 and TRBJ2-7; D may be TRBD1 (6 bases). The TCR originated in a man aged 40-49 years in good health and CMV-seropositive. The CDR3 region has the DNA TGTGCCAGCAGTCTCTTTCCCTCAGGGGCCTACGAGCAGTACTTC. Its translation is CASSLFPSGAYEQYF.